These 20 T cell receptor beta chains originate from one sample sequenced in a study of cytomegalovirus exposure and HLA in healthy donors. With 60 Vbeta and 13 Jbeta primers, the PCR was carried out. Sequencing used immunoSEQ multiplex PCR; TCRdb keeps in-frame clones, though not all of them. The repertoire holds about 160,000 clones, with 70% to 90% as singletons. The sample was PBMCs. Receptors originate from a woman under 40 in good health and CMV-seropositive.

This clone has more than one count but fewer than ten. The rearrangement links TRBV7-2 to TRBJ2-7; a possible D gene is TRBD1 (6 bases). V was pared by 5 bases and J by 0 bases, with 11 bases between. The CDR3 consists of 14 residues. CDR1 is SGHTA, CDR2 FQGNSA, per germline. The CDR3 DNA reads TGTGCCAGCAGCCAGACAGGAAGCTCCTACGAGCAGTACTTC. Protein: CASSQTGSSYEQYF. Drawing the rest from reference TRBV7-2 and TRBJ2-7, the complete variable domain is GAGVSQSPSNKVTEKGKDVELRCDPISGHTALYWYRQSLGQGLEFLIYFQGNSAPDKSGLPSDRFSAERTGGSVSTLTIQRTQQEDSAVYLCASSQTGSSYEQYFGPGTRLTVT.

The chain uses TRBV29-1 and TRBJ1-2, with 7 nucleotides matching TRBD1. The CDR3 runs 14 residues. Germline V gene sequence: CDR1 SQVTM, CDR2 ANQGSEA. Trimming cost V 6 bases and J 4 bases; bases outside gene matches: 11. DNA of the CDR3: TGCAGCGTGGGAGCTACCGGGACAGTCTATGGCTACACCTTC. This codes for CSVGATGTVYGYTF.

V usage is TRBV6-5 and J usage is TRBJ2-7; perhaps TRBD2 as D (5 bases). The CDR3 totals 13 residues. Per the germline V gene, CDR1 is MNHEY and CDR2 is SVGAGI. Trimming removed 6 bases from V and 2 bases from J, with 11 bases in between. DNA of the CDR3: TGTGCCAGCAGCCCCGGGATGGCCTACGAGCAGTACTTC. It encodes CASSPGMAYEQYF.

This clone was detected a few times. V and J are TRBV7-9 and TRBJ2-1, with 7 bases that match TRBD1. V gave up 5 bases and J gave up 2 bases; unmatched junction bases: 12. The germline gives CDR1 SEHNR, CDR2 FQNEAQ (reference sequence). The CDR3 length is 17 residues. The CDR3 sequence is CASSQGQPTLTYNEQFF. The CDR3 DNA is TGTGCCAGCAGCCAGGGACAGCCTACACTTACCTACAATGAGCAGTTCTTC.

This rearrangement joins TRBV5-4 to TRBJ2-2, with 9 bases lining up with TRBD2. This CDR3 is built from 17 residues. Trimming at V came to 4 bases and at J to 4 bases, leaving 11 bases not matched to a gene. Looked up from germline, CDR1 is SGHNT and CDR2 is YYREEE (reference sequence). CDR3 coding DNA: TGTGCCAGCAGCCCCGTCCTGGCGGGGGGGCTCACCGGGGAGCTGTTTTTT. Protein: CASSPVLAGGLTGELFF.

V and J are TRBV5-6 and TRBJ2-7; D unresolved. This CDR3 is 13 amino acids long. CDR1 SGHDT and CDR2 YYEEEE come from the germline V gene. With 0 bases removed from V and 2 bases from J, the gap between germline ends came to 6 bases. The CDR3 DNA sequence: TGTGCCAGCAGCTTGGGCGTGGCCTACGAGCAGTACTTC. This gives the protein CASSLGVAYEQYF.

V usage is TRBV4-3 and J usage is TRBJ1-4; D uncertain. The CDR3 is 15 residues long. Germline V gene lookup returns CDR1 LGHNA and CDR2 YSLEER. V lost 2 bases, J lost 5 bases, and 12 bases lay in between. The CDR3 DNA reads TGCGCCAGCAGCCAATTGACGGGAGCAAATGAAAAACTGTTTTTT. It specifies CASSQLTGANEKLFF.

CDR3 amino acids: CASSYSAGLAKNIQYF. CDR3 in DNA: TGTGCCAGCAGTTACTCTGCGGGGTTAGCCAAAAACATTCAGTACTTC. The V and J genes are TRBV6-5 and TRBJ2-4; tentatively, D is TRBD2 (6 bases). This CDR3 region has 16 residues. The germline V gene encodes CDR1 MNHEY and CDR2 SVGAGI. Deletions cut 0 bases from V and 0 bases from J, with 9 bases between.

CDR3 DNA: TGTGCCAGCTCCCCCGTTGCGGGTTTCCATAATTCACCCCTCCACTTT. It yields the protein CASSPVAGFHNSPLHF. This chain joins TRBV18 and TRBJ1-6; no clear D gene. This CDR3 has 16 amino acids. From germline, CDR1 is KGHSH and CDR2 LQKENI. V lost 6 bases and J lost 5, with 17 bases in between.

This rearrangement joins TRBV7-9 to TRBJ2-5, with D uncertain. Germline V gene data show CDR1 as SEHNR and CDR2 as FQNEAQ (reference sequence). The CDR3 consists of 13 residues. Trimming left V 6 bases short and J 6 bases short, with 14 bases between. CDR3 bases: TGTGCCAGCAGTCACATAGCTGGAAAGACCCAGTACTTC. Amino acids: CASSHIAGKTQYF.

The rearrangement uses TRBV6-5 and TRBJ2-7; possibly TRBD1 for D (5 bases). The CDR3 has 15 residues. Germline values: CDR1 MNHEY, CDR2 SVGAGI. Trimming removed 5 bases at V and 5 bases at J, with 19 bases between. CDR3 sequence: CASSPWTPGRDEQYF. CDR3 nucleotide sequence: TGTGCCAGCAGTCCTTGGACCCCCGGCAGGGACGAGCAGTACTTC.

The J gene is TRBJ1-1, the V gene TRBV6-6; D gene unclear. The germline V gene has CDR1 MNHNY and CDR2 SVGAGI (reference sequence). This CDR3 has 13 amino acids. The ends were cut back, 2 bases at V and 11 bases at J, with 15 bases in the middle. DNA for the CDR3: TGTGCCAGCAGTTACGCCGGGAGCGGGTGGGCTTTCTTT. It translates to CASSYAGSGWAFF.

V is TRBV6-5 and J is TRBJ1-1; D possibly corresponds to TRBD1 (6 bases). Germline V gene sequence: CDR1 MNHEY, CDR2 SVGAGI. The V end was cut by 2 bases, the J end by 4 bases, with 14 bases between. The CDR3 is 15 amino acids. The CDR3 DNA follows: TGTGCCAGCAGTTACCGGATAACAGGGACCACTGAAGCTTTCTTT. Protein sequence: CASSYRITGTTEAFF.

This chain connects TRBV6-1 to TRBJ1-1; 8 bases agree with TRBD1. This CDR3 spans 15 amino acids. The trim removed 5 bases at V and 1 base at J, leaving 6 bases unmatched. CDR1 is MNHNS, CDR2 SASEGT, per germline. The CDR3: CASSQGARGNTEAFF. The CDR3 DNA reads as TGTGCCAGCAGTCAGGGGGCTCGGGGGAACACTGAAGCTTTCTTT.

The count of this clone is one. CDR3 loop: CASSMGQPREQYF. CDR3 coding DNA: TGTGCCAGCAGCATGGGACAGCCGAGGGAGCAGTACTTC. The chain joins TRBV7-9 to TRBJ2-7; 7 positions agree with TRBD1. The germline V gene encodes CDR1 SEHNR and CDR2 FQNEAQ (reference sequence). The V gene end was trimmed by 5 bases and the J gene end by 7 bases; junction bases not matched to a gene: 8. The CDR3 has 13 amino acids.

The chain recombines TRBV18 with TRBJ2-2, with 9 bases aligning to TRBD1. CDR1 and CDR2 (germline): KGHSH, LQKENI. V lost 5 bases to trimming and J lost 4 bases; unmatched junction nucleotides: 8. CDR3 length equals 16 residues. CDR3 sequence reads: CASSFTGTGSTGELFF. DNA for the CDR3: TGTGCCAGCTCATTCACCGGGACAGGGTCCACCGGGGAGCTGTTTTTT.

To note about this clone: The sample has other DNA sequences that encode this CDR3 too. The CDR3 protein is CAWSAGETQYF. For the CDR3, the DNA is TGTGCCTGGAGTGCGGGAGAGACCCAGTACTTC. The chain links TRBV30 to TRBJ2-5; no reliable D call. Between the trimmed V and J ends, which lost 1 base and 4 bases, there was a span of 4 bases. Germline CDR1 and CDR2: GTSNPN and SVGIG (reference sequence). The length of the CDR3 is 11 residues. Full variable domain (rest looked up from reference TRBV30 and TRBJ2-5): SQTIHQWPATLVQPVGSPLSLECTVEGTSNPNLYWYRQAAGRGLQLLFYSVGIGQISSEVPQNLSASRPQDRQFILSSKKLLLSDSGFYLCAWSAGETQYFGPGTRLLVL.

The chain couples TRBV29-1 to TRBJ2-3, with unresolved D. In germline, CDR1 is SQVTM, CDR2 ANQGSEA. V dropped 2 bases and J dropped 2 bases, with 5 bases sitting between them. The CDR3 totals 12 residues. The DNA of the CDR3 is TGCAGCGTTGAATTCCTCACAGATACGCAGTATTTT. Encoded protein: CSVEFLTDTQYF.

This clone was detected only a few times. The rearrangement links TRBV29-1 to TRBJ2-4; weak D call: TRBD1 (6 bases). With 7 bases removed from V and 3 bases from J, the gap between germline ends came to 10 bases. The CDR3 extends over 12 amino acids. The germline CDR1 and CDR2 sequences are SQVTM and ANQGSEA. CDR3 bases: TGCAGCGCACTGGGACACAAAAACATTCAGTACTTC. Protein product: CSALGHKNIQYF.

In DNA form, the CDR3 reads TGTGCCAGCACCCCTGGTTGGGGAGGCTATGCCGGGGAGCTGTTTTTT. This encodes CASTPGWGGYAGELFF. The chain combines TRBV28 with TRBJ2-2; tentative D call: TRBD2 (6 bases). This CDR3 spans 16 amino acids. Deletions cut 7 bases from V and 6 bases from J, with 21 bases between. Germline V CDR1 and CDR2: MDHEN, SYDVKM.